These 18 T cell receptor beta chains were sequenced from one sample in a study of shared clonotypes between healthy human individuals. Clones were sequenced by immunoSEQ multiplex PCR, and TCRdb holds only the in-frame ones, with some missing. This table has about a million clones, approximately 75% appearing once. Material for sequencing was memory CD4+ T cells from PBMCs. Stated subset: CD45RA-negative fraction. These receptors were obtained from a man aged 18 to 35 in good health. Some clones in this sample may be carry-over from other donors' samples.

With regard to this clone: The sample contains more than one DNA sequence encoding this CDR3. The chain couples TRBV30 to TRBJ2-5; D ambiguous. Trimming shortened V by 2 bases and J by 5 bases, and 6 bases separated the two germline ends. The germline V gene has CDR1 GTSNPN and CDR2 SVGIG (reference sequence). This CDR3 is built from 11 residues. For the CDR3, the DNA is TGTGCCTGGAGTCCCCGGGAGACCCAGTACTTC. The encoded protein is CAWSPRETQYF.

The chain links TRBV5-8 to TRBJ1-5, with D maybe TRBD1 (6 bases). This CDR3 contains 15 residues. The germline V gene encodes CDR1 SGHTS and CDR2 YDEGEE. V was trimmed by 3 bases and J by 4 bases, leaving 14 bases between them. The CDR3, as DNA: TGTGCCAGCAGCTCGAGGACAGTAGGAAATCAGCCCCAGCATTTT. The encoded protein is CASSSRTVGNQPQHF.

About this clone itself: Other DNA sequences within the sample encode an identical CDR3. The rearrangement links TRBV2 to TRBJ2-5, with D uncertain. The V gene's germline CDR1 is SNHLY and CDR2 FYNNEI. V was cut by 2 bases and J by 1 base, with 8 bases left in between. This CDR3 comprises 14 residues. CDR3 nucleotides: TGTGCCAGCAGTGAAAGGGCAGCCCAAGAGACCCAGTACTTC. Protein: CASSERAAQETQYF.

The genes are TRBV7-3 and TRBJ1-1; 8 bases line up with TRBD1. The CDR3 has 12 residues. With V trimmed by 5 bases and J by 8 bases, 4 bases remained unmatched. Germline V gene sequence: CDR1 SGHTA, CDR2 FQGTGA. The CDR3 region is CASSPGQGEAFF. CDR3 DNA sequence: TGTGCCAGCAGCCCAGGACAGGGCGAAGCTTTCTTT.

The chain couples TRBV6-6 to TRBJ1-1, with D uncertain. V was trimmed by 1 base and J by 6 bases, leaving 9 bases between them. There are 13 residues in the CDR3. Per the germline V gene, CDR1 is MNHNY and CDR2 is SVGAGI (reference sequence). CDR3 loop: CASSYYGVPEAFF. The CDR3 DNA is TGTGCCAGCAGTTACTATGGGGTTCCTGAAGCTTTCTTT.

CDR3 coding DNA: TGTGCCAGCAGCGTGGCAGGGATGGGCGGGAGAGGGACAGATACGCAGTATTTT. It yields the protein CASSVAGMGGRGTDTQYF. This rearrangement joins TRBV9 to TRBJ2-3; TRBD2 agrees at 7 bases. The CDR3 consists of 18 residues. V gave up 2 bases and J gave up 3 bases; unmatched junction bases: 15. Germline loops: CDR1 SGDLS, CDR2 YYNGEE.

The chain couples TRBV6-1 to TRBJ1-5; D may be TRBD1 (6 bases). The CDR3 loop spans 14 amino acids. Germline V gene lookup returns CDR1 MNHNS and CDR2 SASEGT. Trimming removed 6 bases at V and 0 bases at J, with 9 bases between. This CDR3 reads CASSGQYSNQPQHF. CDR3 DNA: TGTGCCAGCAGCGGACAGTATAGCAATCAGCCCCAGCATTTT.

This CDR3 reads CATSRAGLPIYEQYF. The CDR3 DNA follows: TGTGCCACCAGCAGAGCGGGACTACCCATCTACGAGCAGTACTTC. V gene TRBV15 combines with J gene TRBJ2-7, with TRBD2 matching over 7 bases. This CDR3 comprises 15 residues. V shed 1 base and J 3 bases; nucleotides not matched to a gene: 6. Germline V gene data show CDR1 as LNHNV and CDR2 as YYDKDF (reference sequence). Drawing the rest from reference TRBV15 and TRBJ2-7, the complete variable domain is DAMVIQNPRYQVTQFGKPVTLSCSQTLNHNVMYWYQQKSSQAPKLLFHYYDKDFNNEADTPDNFQSRRPNTSFCFLDIRSPGLGDTAMYLCATSRAGLPIYEQYFGPGTRLTVT.

The gene calls are TRBV5-1 and TRBJ1-3; D unclear. CDR3 length: 15 amino acids. The germline CDR1 and CDR2 sequences are SGHRS and YFSETQ. V lost 5 bases to trimming and J lost 0 bases, with 12 bases between them. As DNA, the CDR3 is TGCGCCAGCAGGCCCGATGTTGGCTCTGGAAACACCATATATTTT. Amino acid sequence: CASRPDVGSGNTIYF.

In its sample, this clone was seen once. This chain connects TRBV11-2 to TRBJ2-1; TRBD1 or TRBD2 may be the D gene (5 bases each). V gave up 5 bases and J gave up 4 bases, with 9 bases separating them. The germline CDR1 and CDR2 sequences are SGHAT and FQNNGV. The CDR3 is 13 residues long. The CDR3 sequence is CASSQGPYNEQFF. The CDR3 DNA reads as TGTGCCAGCAGCCAGGGACCGTACAATGAGCAGTTCTTC.

The chain uses TRBV4-2 and TRBJ2-2; TRBD1 or TRBD2 may be the D gene (5 bases each). The CDR3 has 16 residues. The V gene's germline CDR1 is LGHNA and CDR2 YNFKEQ. The V gene lost 4 bases and the J gene lost 2 bases, with 14 bases spanning the gap. CDR3 residues: CASSPPGTKNTGELFF. DNA for the CDR3: TGTGCCAGCAGCCCCCCCGGGACGAAAAACACCGGGGAGCTGTTTTTT.

The chain carries TRBV7-3 and TRBJ1-2; D call uncertain. From germline, CDR1 is SGHTA and CDR2 FQGTGA. Between the trimmed V and J ends, which lost 1 base and 7 bases, there was a span of 4 bases. This CDR3 is 11 amino acids long. Here the CDR3 reads CASSLRGGYTF. Written as DNA, the CDR3 is TGTGCCAGCAGCTTAAGGGGTGGCTACACCTTC.

On this clone itself: Additional DNA sequences in this sample encode the identical CDR3. The V and J genes are TRBV6-1 and TRBJ1-5; D is ambiguous. Deletions cut 6 bases from V and 3 bases from J, with 9 bases between. The CDR3 has 13 amino acids. Germline CDR1 reads MNHNS; CDR2 reads SASEGT. The CDR3 nucleotides are TGTGCCAGCAGGGCGGGAAACAATCAGCCCCAGCATTTT. The encoded protein is CASRAGNNQPQHF.

In its sample, this clone was seen once. The chain couples TRBV7-2 to TRBJ1-2, with a tentative D call TRBD1 (5 bases). In germline, CDR1 is SGHTA, CDR2 FQGNSA. V was clipped by 2 bases and J by 0 bases, with 19 bases between them. The CDR3 runs to 18 residues. CDR3 in DNA: TGTGCCAGCAGCTTAAGGGGACTCACCCACACCTCTAACTATGGCTACACCTTC. Its translation: CASSLRGLTHTSNYGYTF. The entire variable domain, with the rest obtained from reference TRBV7-2 and TRBJ1-2, is as follows: GAGVSQSPSNKVTEKGKDVELRCDPISGHTALYWYRQSLGQGLEFLIYFQGNSAPDKSGLPSDRFSAERTGGSVSTLTIQRTQQEDSAVYLCASSLRGLTHTSNYGYTFGSGTRLTVV.

The chain employs TRBV2 and TRBJ2-1; 7 bases are shared with TRBD1. The CDR3 is 12 amino acids. V gave up 10 bases and J gave up 9 bases; unmatched junction bases: 9. CDR1 and CDR2 (germline): SNHLY, FYNNEI. CDR3 sequence reads: CANRNRGSEQFF. The CDR3 DNA reads TGTGCCAACAGAAACAGGGGCAGTGAGCAGTTCTTC.

The chain has TRBV20-1 and TRBJ2-5; D is unresolved. The CDR3 has 11 amino acids. Trimming left V 6 bases short and J 9 bases short, with 14 bases between. CDR1 and CDR2 (germline): DFQATT, SNEGSKA (reference sequence). In nucleotides, the CDR3 is TGCAGTGCCATATATTTCCAGGCCCAGTACTTC. Translated, it gives CSAIYFQAQYF.

The gene calls are TRBV28 and TRBJ2-1; D is possibly TRBD1 (5 bases). The V end was cut by 6 bases, the J end by 9 bases, with 15 bases between. This CDR3 comprises 13 residues. The germline CDR1 and CDR2 sequences are MDHEN and SYDVKM. Written as DNA, the CDR3 is TGTGCCAGCAGCAATCGCAGGGTGGGTGAGCAGTTCTTC. Its protein product is CASSNRRVGEQFF. Full variable domain (missing parts from reference TRBV28 and TRBJ2-1): DVKVTQSSRYLVKRTGEKVFLECVQDMDHENMFWYRQDPGLGLRLIYFSYDVKMKEKGDIPEGYSVSREKKERFSLILESASTNQTSMYLCASSNRRVGEQFFGPGTRLTVL.

The chain links TRBV7-3 to TRBJ2-7, with 7 bases matching TRBD1. The CDR3 runs 13 residues. The junction had 7 bases not matched to a gene; V was cut back by 8 bases and J by 3 bases. Germline V CDR1 and CDR2: SGHTA, FQGTGA. CDR3 region: CASGGQSYYEQYF. The CDR3 bases are TGTGCCAGCGGGGGACAGTCATACTACGAGCAGTACTTC. Full variable domain (missing parts from reference TRBV7-3 and TRBJ2-7): GAGVSQTPSNKVTEKGKYVELRCDPISGHTALYWYRQSLGQGPEFLIYFQGTGAADDSGLPNDRFFAVRPEGSVSTLKIQRTERGDSAVYLCASGGQSYYEQYFGPGTRLTVT.